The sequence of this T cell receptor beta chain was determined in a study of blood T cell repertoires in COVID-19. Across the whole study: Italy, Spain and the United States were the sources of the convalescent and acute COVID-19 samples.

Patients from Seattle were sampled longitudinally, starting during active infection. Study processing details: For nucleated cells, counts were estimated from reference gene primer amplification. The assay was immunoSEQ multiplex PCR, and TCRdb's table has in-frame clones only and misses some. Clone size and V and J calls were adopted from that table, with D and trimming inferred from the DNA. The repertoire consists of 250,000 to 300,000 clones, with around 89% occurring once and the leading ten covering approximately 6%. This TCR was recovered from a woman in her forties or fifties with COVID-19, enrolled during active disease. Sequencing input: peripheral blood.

The CDR3, as DNA: TGTGCCAGCAGCTCCGGGACAAAACCTTACGAGCAGTACTTC. Protein product: CASSSGTKPYEQYF. V is TRBV7-2 and J is TRBJ2-7; a weak D match, TRBD1 (6 bases). Trimming shortened V by 4 bases and J by 4 bases, and 14 bases separated the two germline ends. Germline V gene lookup returns CDR1 SGHTA and CDR2 FQGNSA. The CDR3 loop spans 14 amino acids.